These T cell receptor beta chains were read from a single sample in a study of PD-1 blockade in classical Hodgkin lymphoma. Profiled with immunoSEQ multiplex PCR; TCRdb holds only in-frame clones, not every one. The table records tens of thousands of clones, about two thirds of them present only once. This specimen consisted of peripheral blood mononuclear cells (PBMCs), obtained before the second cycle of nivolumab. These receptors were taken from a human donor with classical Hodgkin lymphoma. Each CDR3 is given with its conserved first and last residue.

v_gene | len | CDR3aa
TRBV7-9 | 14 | CASSLRQASDTQYF
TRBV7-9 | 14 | CASSTQLGQTQAFF
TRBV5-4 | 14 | CASGHDGRDTEAFF
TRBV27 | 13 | CASSSSNEGEQYF
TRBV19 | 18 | CASSVLAGARFKDNEQFF
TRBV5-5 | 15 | CASTQTGSSYNEQFF
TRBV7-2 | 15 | CASSLWTGNTGELFF
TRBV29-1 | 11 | CSGGTSSSEYF
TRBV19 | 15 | CASSISGRRNTEAFF
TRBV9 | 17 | CASIGGPETSGTYEQYF
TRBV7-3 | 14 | CASSSGTQASGYTF
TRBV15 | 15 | CAISPGGWSYNEQFF
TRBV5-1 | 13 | CASSGDNYNEQFF
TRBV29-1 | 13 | CSVLRDGDYGYTF
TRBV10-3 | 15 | CAISEPGGLNYGYTF
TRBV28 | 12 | CASGGAEYEQYF
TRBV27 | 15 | CASSVGLINTDTQYF
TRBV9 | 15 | CASSVEGGPQGTQYF
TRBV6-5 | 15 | CASSWRGASTGELFF
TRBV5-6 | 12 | CASSLEGYEQYF
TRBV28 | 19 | CASSLFISHRDPSDYGYTF
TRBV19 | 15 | CASSIGGQGNSPLHF
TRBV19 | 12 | CASLRRNTEAFF
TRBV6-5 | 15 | CASSYGTSHYNEQFF
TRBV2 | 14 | CASKGTGANNEQFF
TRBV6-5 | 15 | CASSSVAGGRETQYF
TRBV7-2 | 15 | CASSNHPDRGETQYF
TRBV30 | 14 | CAWSEGDYQETQYF
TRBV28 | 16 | CASSRNGGTGAYEQYF
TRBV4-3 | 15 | CASSQDPTGRNEQYF
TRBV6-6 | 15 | CASSHRTGNTGELFF